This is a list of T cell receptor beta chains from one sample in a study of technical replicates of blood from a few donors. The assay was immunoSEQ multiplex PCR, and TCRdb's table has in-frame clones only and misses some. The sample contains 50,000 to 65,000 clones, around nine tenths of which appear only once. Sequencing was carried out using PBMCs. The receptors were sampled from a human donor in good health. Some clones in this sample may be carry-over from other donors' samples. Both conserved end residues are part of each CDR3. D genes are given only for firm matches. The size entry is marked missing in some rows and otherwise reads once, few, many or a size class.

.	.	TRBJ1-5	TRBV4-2	TGTGCCAGCAGCTACCAAGGGGATGGCAATCAGCCCCAGCATTTT	CASSYQGDGNQPQHF
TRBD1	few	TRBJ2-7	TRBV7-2	TGTGCCAGCAGCAGGGACAGAGACTACGAGCAGTACTTC	CASSRDRDYEQYF
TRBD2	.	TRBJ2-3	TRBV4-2	TGTGCCAGCAGCCGGGCGGGGGGCAAGACAGATACGCAGTATTTT	CASSRAGGKTDTQYF
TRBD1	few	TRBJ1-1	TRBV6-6	TGTGCCAGCAGGAGGGACAGTGAGAACACTGAAGCTTTCTTT	CASRRDSENTEAFF
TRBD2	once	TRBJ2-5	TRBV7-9	TGTGCCAGCATTGCGGGAGCGGCTCAGCACCCCGGGACCCAGTACTTC	CASIAGAAQHPGTQYF
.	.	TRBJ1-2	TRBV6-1	TGTGCCAGCAGTGAAGCGCTTGGAGGGGCGCGGAACTATGGCTACACCTTC	CASSEALGGARNYGYTF
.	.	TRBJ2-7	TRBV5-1	TGCGCCAGCAGCGAGGGCCAGGTTTCAGTTGGCGAGCAGTACTTC	CASSEGQVSVGEQYF
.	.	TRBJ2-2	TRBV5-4	TGTGCCAGCAGCCCCGGTGGCCCCTTAGCGACTATAGGGGAGCTGTTTTTT	CASSPGGPLATIGELFF
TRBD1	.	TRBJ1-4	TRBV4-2	TGTGCCAGCAGCCTGACAGGGGTGGACGAAAAACTGTTTTTT	CASSLTGVDEKLFF
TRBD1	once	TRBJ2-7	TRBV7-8	TGTGCCAGCAGCCCCCCCGAGAGGGACAGGGGGTCCTACGAGCAGTACTTC	CASSPPERDRGSYEQYF
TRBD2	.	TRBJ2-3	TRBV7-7	TGTGCCAGCAGCTTAGGATTAGCGGGGCCCACAGATACGCAGTATTTT	CASSLGLAGPTDTQYF
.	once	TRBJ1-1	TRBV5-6	TGTGCCAGCAGCGCCGGGCCCCCCGGGGGGACTGAAGCTTTCTTT	CASSAGPPGGTEAFF
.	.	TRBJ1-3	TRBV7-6	TGTGCCAGCAGCTCGACAGGATCCTTCTCTGGAAACACCATATATTTT	CASSSTGSFSGNTIYF
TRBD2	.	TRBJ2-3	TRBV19	TGTGCCAGTAGGAAAACACCGGGACTAGGGAGCACAGATACGCAGTATTTT	CASRKTPGLGSTDTQYF
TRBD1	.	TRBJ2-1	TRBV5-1	TGCGCCAGCAGCTTGGGAGACAGGGTCAATGAGCAGTTCTTC	CASSLGDRVNEQFF
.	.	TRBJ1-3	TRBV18	TGTGCCAGCTCACCACAGGGGTACTCTGGAAACACCATATATTTT	CASSPQGYSGNTIYF
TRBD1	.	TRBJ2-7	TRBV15	TGTGCCACCAGCAGAGATACAGGGGTCTCCTACGAGCAGTACTTC	CATSRDTGVSYEQYF
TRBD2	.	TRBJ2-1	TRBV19	TGTGCCAGTCTAGGTAGCGGGGGGTACTCCTACAATGAGCAGTTCTTC	CASLGSGGYSYNEQFF
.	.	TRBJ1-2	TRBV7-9	TGTGCCAGCAGCTTAGGGTCACAGGCCACCACCTTC	CASSLGSQATTF
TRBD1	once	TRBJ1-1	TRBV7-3	TGTGCCAGCAGCTTATTTGGGACAGCGATTAACACTGAAGCTTTCTTT	CASSLFGTAINTEAFF
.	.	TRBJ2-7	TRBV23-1	TGCGCCAGCAGTCAATCCGGGGACTTCTCCTACGAGCAGTACTTC	CASSQSGDFSYEQYF
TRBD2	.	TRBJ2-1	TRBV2	TGTGCCAGCAGAAAGACTAGCGGGGGGGCCGTTGAGCAGTTCTTC	CASRKTSGGAVEQFF
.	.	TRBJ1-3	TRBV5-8	TGTGCCAGCAGCTTCCTTGGAAACACCATATATTTT	CASSFLGNTIYF
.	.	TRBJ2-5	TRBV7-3	TGTGCCAGCAGCCAGGAGGAGGGAGAGACCCAGTACTTC	CASSQEEGETQYF
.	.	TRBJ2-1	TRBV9	TGTGCCAGCAGCCCCTCGAGGGCCAGCAATGAGCAGTTCTTC	CASSPSRASNEQFF
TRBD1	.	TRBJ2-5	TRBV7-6	TGTGCCAGCAGCTCGACAGGGGGCAGAGGACAAGAGACCCAGTACTTC	CASSSTGGRGQETQYF
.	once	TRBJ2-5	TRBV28	TGTGCCAGCAGTGAAACGGGGGGCCGGGTGACCCAGTACTTC	CASSETGGRVTQYF
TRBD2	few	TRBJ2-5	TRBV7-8	TGTGCCAGCAGCCTCCACCTAGCGGGGGCCATATCTTCCCAGTACTTC	CASSLHLAGAISSQYF
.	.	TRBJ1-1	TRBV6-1	TGTGCCAGCAGTGCAGGCCGGCTCGTGAACACTGAAGCTTTCTTT	CASSAGRLVNTEAFF
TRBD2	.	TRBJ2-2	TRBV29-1	TGCAGCGTTATTAGCGGGAGCGCCGGGGAGCTGTTTTTT	CSVISGSAGELFF
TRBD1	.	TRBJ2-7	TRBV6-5	TGTGCCAGCAGCCGGGAAGGGGGCGCATTCACTCAGCAGTACTTC	CASSREGGAFTQQYF
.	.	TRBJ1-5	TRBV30	TGTGCCTGGAGTGTTAGGGGGGGACAGCCCCAGCATTTT	CAWSVRGGQPQHF
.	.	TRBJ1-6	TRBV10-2	TGCGCCACCGTACCAGGGCTAAGGTCACCCCTCCACTTT	CATVPGLRSPLHF
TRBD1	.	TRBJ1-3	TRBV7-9	TGTGCCAGCAGCAACAGACAGGGTTCACTCTCTGGAAACACCATATATTTT	CASSNRQGSLSGNTIYF
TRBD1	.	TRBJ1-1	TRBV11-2	TGTGCCAGCAGCCTCTCGCGACAGGGCACTGAAGCTTTCTTT	CASSLSRQGTEAFF
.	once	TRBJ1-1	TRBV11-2	TGTGCCAGCAGCTCCCTCGAGGCGGGGAACCCTGAAGCTTTCTTT	CASSSLEAGNPEAFF
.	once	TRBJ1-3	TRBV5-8	TGTGCCAGCAGCTTTCCTTCTGGAAACACCATATATTTT	CASSFPSGNTIYF
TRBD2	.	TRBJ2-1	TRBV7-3	TGTGCCAGCAGCTTACTAGGAACGGGAGGCAAGAATGAGCAGTTCTTC	CASSLLGTGGKNEQFF
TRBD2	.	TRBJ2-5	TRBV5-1	TGCGCCAGCACTGAAGCGGGGAGGTCCCAAGAGACCCAGTACTTC	CASTEAGRSQETQYF
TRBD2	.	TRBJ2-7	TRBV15	TGTGCCACCAGCACCGGACTAGCGGGAATTTACGAGCAGTACTTC	CATSTGLAGIYEQYF
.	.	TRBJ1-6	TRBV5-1	TGCGCCAGCAGCTTGGTACAGGAGAATTCACCCCTCCACTTT	CASSLVQENSPLHF
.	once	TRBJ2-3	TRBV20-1	TGCAGTGCTAGCGAGCCGAATACGCAGTATTTT	CSASEPNTQYF
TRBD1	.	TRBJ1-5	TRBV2	TGTGCCAGCAGTGAGAGGGGGGACAGGAATCAGCCCCAGCATTTT	CASSERGDRNQPQHF
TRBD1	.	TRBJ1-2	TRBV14	TGTGCCACCGCGACAGGGAAGATGGGTGGCTACACCTTC	CATATGKMGGYTF
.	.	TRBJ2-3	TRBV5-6	TGTGCCAGCAGCTTGGCGGTAGCGGTCACAGATACGCAGTATTTT	CASSLAVAVTDTQYF
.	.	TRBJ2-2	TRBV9	TGTGCCAGCAGCGTAGATAAAACCGGGGAGCTGTTTTTT	CASSVDKTGELFF
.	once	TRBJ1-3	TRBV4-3	TGCGCCAGCAGCCAAGGAGGGACACCGGGAAACACCATATATTTT	CASSQGGTPGNTIYF
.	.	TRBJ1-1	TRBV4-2	TGTGCCAGCAGCCAGGGGGGAACTGGCACTGAAGCTTTCTTT	CASSQGGTGTEAFF
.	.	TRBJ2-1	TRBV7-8	TGTGCCAGCAGCTTAGTTGGTTCGGGATGGCACTACAATGAGCAGTTCTTC	CASSLVGSGWHYNEQFF
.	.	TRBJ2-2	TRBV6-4	TGTGCCAGCAGTGACTCTGGGAGGACCGGGGAGCTGTTTTTT	CASSDSGRTGELFF
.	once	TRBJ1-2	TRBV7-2	TGTGCCAGCAGGGGCGGGGGCACTAACTATGGCTACACCTTC	CASRGGGTNYGYTF
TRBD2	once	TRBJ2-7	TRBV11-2	TGTGCCAGCAGCCTAACTAGCGGGAGCTCCTACGAGCAGTACTTC	CASSLTSGSSYEQYF
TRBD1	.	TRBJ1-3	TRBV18	TGTGCCAGCTCATTAACGACAGGGCACTCTGGAAACACCATATATTTT	CASSLTTGHSGNTIYF